This T cell receptor (beta chain) was found in a study of blood T cell repertoires in COVID-19. Study summary: Italy, Spain and the United States were the sources of the convalescent and acute COVID-19 samples.

This clone is a singleton in its sample. This CDR3 spans 12 amino acids. V shed 7 bases and J shed 6 bases, with 9 bases lying between them. Germline V lookup: CDR1 SNHLY, CDR2 FYNNEI. How the authors handled the data: Estimation of nucleated cell counts relied on the amplification of reference gene primers. The data were produced by immunoSEQ multiplex PCR, yet TCRdb's version contains in-frame clones alone and is incomplete. The V and J calls and clone size are taken from that table; D and trimming were inferred from the DNA. The data hold about 210,000 clones, with around 92% observed a single time.

The source of this sequence is a man between 25 and 39 years old with acute or convalescent COVID-19. The rearrangement uses TRBV2 and TRBJ1-4, with no clear D. Sequencing input: peripheral blood. The CDR3 loop is CASNREDEKLFF. CDR3 sequence (DNA): TGTGCCAGCAACCGGGAGGATGAAAAACTGTTTTTT.